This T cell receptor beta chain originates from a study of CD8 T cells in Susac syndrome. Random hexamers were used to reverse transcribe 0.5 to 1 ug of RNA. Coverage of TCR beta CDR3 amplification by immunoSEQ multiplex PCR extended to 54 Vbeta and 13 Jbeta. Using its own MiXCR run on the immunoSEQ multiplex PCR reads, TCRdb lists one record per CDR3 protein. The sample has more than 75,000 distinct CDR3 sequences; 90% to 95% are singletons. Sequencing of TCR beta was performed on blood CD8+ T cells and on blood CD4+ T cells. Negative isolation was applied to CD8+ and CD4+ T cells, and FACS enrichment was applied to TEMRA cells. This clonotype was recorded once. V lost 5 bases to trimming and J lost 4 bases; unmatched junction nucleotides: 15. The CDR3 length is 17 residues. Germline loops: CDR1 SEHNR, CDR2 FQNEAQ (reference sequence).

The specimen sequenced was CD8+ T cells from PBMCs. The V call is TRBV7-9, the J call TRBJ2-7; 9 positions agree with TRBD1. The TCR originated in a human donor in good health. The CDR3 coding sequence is TGTGCCAGCAGCACAACAGGGGGCGGCCATCGTTGGTACGAGCAGTACTTC. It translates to CASSTTGGGHRWYEQYF.